This T cell receptor (beta chain) was sequenced for a study of OX40 agonist ivuxolimab in advanced cancers. Study background: Ivuxolimab, which patients received intravenously every 2 weeks, was dosed at 0.01 to 10 mg/kg. Checkpoint inhibitors had been given previously to roughly 40% of patients. Cohort: around 86% men, mean age around 55, aged about 20 to 80.

Assay: immunoSEQ multiplex PCR; the TCRdb copy retains only in-frame clones and omits some. Of 50,000 or so clones in the sample, 70% to 80% were seen once. With respect to this clone: Its specificity is unknown.

The study, taken as a whole, reports: Relative to CD4+ cells, CD8+ T cells on average had more expanded clones.

Sequenced material: CD4+ or CD8+ T cells sorted from blood, taken in a trial of the OX40 agonist ivuxolimab. The clonotype was recovered from an adult with an advanced solid tumor such as melanoma, head and neck, liver or kidney cancer.

Here the CDR3 reads CASSSLRTGANVLTF. In DNA, the CDR3 is TGTGCCAGCAGTTCCCTCCGGACCGGGGCCAACGTCCTGACTTTC. J is TRBJ2-6 and V is TRBV28; D call uncertain. The CDR3 consists of 15 residues. In germline, CDR1 is MDHEN, CDR2 SYDVKM. The germline V and J ends were trimmed by 4 bases and 4 bases, with 11 bases remaining between them.